This TCR beta chain originates from a study of cytomegalovirus exposure and HLA in healthy donors. J lost 6 bases, V lost 6 bases, and 10 bases had no gene match. The germline V gene has CDR1 LNHDA and CDR2 SQIVND (reference sequence). The CDR3 is 15 amino acids. Findings and limits, study-wide: In an earlier analysis, about 87% or about 30%: the productive usage of most TCR beta V segments. One cluster of highly shared sequence variants probably arose as a sequencing artifact. An analysis that came later showed most CMV-associated TCR beta chains appearing HLA-restricted. According to a later analysis, donors in an Asian-associated ancestry cluster reportedly had fewer N-insertions than the roughly 670-donor mean.

The PCR had 60 Vbeta and 13 Jbeta primers. Clones were read by immunoSEQ multiplex PCR, and TCRdb kept only the in-frame ones, dropping some. The profile shows roughly 90,000 clones, less than 85% of them singletons. Regarding this clone: Its antigen is currently unknown.

The chain combines TRBV19 with TRBJ2-7; 11 bases line up with TRBD2. Source material: PBMCs. This sequence was found in a man aged 18 to 29 in good health and CMV-seronegative. CDR3 nucleotide sequence: TGTGCCAGTAGAGTGAGAACTAGCGGGAGCGGCGAGCAGTACTTC. It is translated as CASRVRTSGSGEQYF.